The sequence of this TCR beta chain was determined in a study of shared clonotypes between healthy human individuals. A remark on this clone: The antigen is not known.

CD45RA-negative memory and CD45RA+ naive subsets were split from the CD4+ cells. Data came from immunoSEQ multiplex PCR; TCRdb stores just in-frame clones and leaves some out. The sample lists about 1.5 million clones, 95% to 99% occurring once. The ends were cut back, 1 base at V and 5 bases at J, with 6 bases in the middle. The CDR3 length is 12 residues. Germline-derived CDR1 and CDR2 are SGHAT and FQNNGV. Study-level points and caveats: Estimated richness values were generally larger in naive subsets than in memory subsets.

The V and J genes are TRBV11-2 and TRBJ2-7, with D perhaps matching TRBD1 (5 bases). The sample comprised naive CD4+ T cells sorted from blood. The subset here: CD45RA+ positively selected. This TCR was sampled from a man aged 30 to 45 in good health. The CDR3 nucleotides read TGTGCCAGCAGCTTAGTAGGGGACGAGCAGTACTTC. Translating gives CASSLVGDEQYF.